This entry features one T cell receptor (beta chain) sequence. The antigen remains undetermined. The entry originates in a study of cytomegalovirus exposure and HLA in healthy donors. Broader study findings: A later analysis reported that several of the most significant clusters appeared to be linked to common viral pathogens, among them Epstein-Barr virus. Analysis was carried out at a later point, and it linked a missense DCLRE1C variant to TCR beta V- and J-gene trimming. The classifier was said to identify cytomegalovirus status with high specificity and sensitivity. A further, later analysis showed that HLA-associated TCR beta chains (compared with equally common others) were more clonally expanded.

The study ran its PCR with 60 Vbeta and 13 Jbeta primers. Assay used: immunoSEQ multiplex PCR; TCRdb lists only in-frame clones, some missing. The table records some 190,000 clones, roughly 80% of them present only once. This CDR3 is built from 14 residues. Germline CDR1 reads SGHVS; CDR2 reads FQNEAQ. With 5 bases removed from V and 1 base from J, the gap between germline ends came to 12 bases. Material: PBMCs. The clonotype originates from a male donor in good health and CMV-seronegative. The V call is TRBV7-8, the J call TRBJ2-7; D possibly corresponds to TRBD1 (5 bases). In nucleotides, the CDR3 is TGTGCCAGCAGCACCGGACATCTTTCCTACGAGCAGTACTTC. It is translated as CASSTGHLSYEQYF.